The clone carrying this T cell receptor (beta chain) was seen many times. These data are taken from a study of blood T cells in healthy people across ages. Next came a second PCR, run for about 6 to 11 cycles, which used a sample-barcoded 5' primer along with a J-beta primer mix. TCRdb reanalysed the 5' RACE reads using MiXCR and keeps one entry per CDR3 protein. The sample lists approximately 810,000 distinct CDR3 sequences; approximately 35% were seen once. V lost 3 bases to trimming and J lost 4 bases; unmatched junction nucleotides: 5. The CDR3 contains 15 residues. Input material: blood. This sequence was found in a man in his late teens or twenties in good health. The rearrangement joins TRBV12-3 or TRBV12-4 to TRBJ2-3, with 9 bases identical to TRBD2. This chain's CDR3 is CASSLMGLAADTQYF. CDR3 in DNA: TGTGCCAGCAGTTTGATGGGACTAGCAGCAGATACGCAGTATTTT.